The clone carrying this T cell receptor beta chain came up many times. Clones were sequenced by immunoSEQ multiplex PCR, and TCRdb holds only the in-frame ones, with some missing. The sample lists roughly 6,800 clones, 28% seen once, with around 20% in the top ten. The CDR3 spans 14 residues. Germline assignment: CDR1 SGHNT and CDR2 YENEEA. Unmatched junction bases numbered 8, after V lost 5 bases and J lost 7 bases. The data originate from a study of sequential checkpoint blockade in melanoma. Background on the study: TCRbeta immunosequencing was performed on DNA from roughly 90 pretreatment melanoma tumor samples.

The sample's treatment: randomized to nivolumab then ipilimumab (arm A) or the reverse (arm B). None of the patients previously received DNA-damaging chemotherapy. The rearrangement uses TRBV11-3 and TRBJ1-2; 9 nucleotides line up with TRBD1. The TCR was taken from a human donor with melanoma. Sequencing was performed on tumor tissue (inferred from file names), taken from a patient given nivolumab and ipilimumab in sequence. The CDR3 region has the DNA TGTGCCAGCAGCCCACGGGACAGGGCCGTTGGCTACACCTTC. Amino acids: CASSPRDRAVGYTF.